In this sample, the clone carrying this T cell receptor (beta chain) turned up a few times. The data were taken from a study of beta chain features in type 1 diabetes. V was shortened by 0 bases and J by 6 bases, with 15 bases between the two germline ends. This CDR3 has 14 residues. Looked up from germline, CDR1 is SQVTM and CDR2 is ANQGSEA. Since all of the isolated RNA was reverse transcribed, expressed TCRB transcripts were what got sequenced. Some clones are missing from TCRdb's copy, which holds only in-frame ones; the method was immunoSEQ multiplex PCR. Of about 330,000 clones listed, approximately 11% are singletons.

Specimen: naive CD4+ T cells from blood. The TCR was taken from a woman in her twenties or thirties in good health. The chain combines TRBV29-1 with TRBJ2-7; possibly TRBD2 for D (6 bases). CDR3 nucleotides: TGCAGCGTTGAAGATGGTTGGGCGGGATCCGAGCAGTACTTC. Its protein product is CSVEDGWAGSEQYF.